The entry that follows covers one TCR beta chain sequence. The data were taken from a study of shared clonotypes between healthy human individuals. Healthy HIV-negative adults without recent acute infections or vaccinations served as donors. Negatively enriched CD4+ T cells were divided by CD45RA into naive and memory. CDR3 length: 18 residues. Germline CDR1 reads SGHKS; CDR2 reads YYEKEE (reference sequence). The trim removed 6 bases at V and 2 bases at J, leaving 16 bases unmatched. The data were produced by immunoSEQ multiplex PCR, yet TCRdb's version contains in-frame clones alone and is incomplete. This table has 1.6 million or so clones, roughly 96% appearing once.

The chain links TRBV5-5 to TRBJ2-1; 8 bases agree with TRBD2. The material sequenced was naive CD4+ T cells sorted from blood. The sample's subset: CD45RA+ positively selected. The sequence derives from a man aged 30-40 years in good health. The CDR3 coding sequence is TGTGCCAGCACCATGGAGGTTAGCGGGACATGGACCTACAATGAGCAGTTCTTC. It is translated as CASTMEVSGTWTYNEQFF.